Included here is one T cell receptor beta chain sequence, with context. Its antigen has not been determined. No quality values exist for individual bases; no much larger clone is one base distant. The data belong to a study of a mutant IDH1 vaccine in newly diagnosed glioma (dated by TCRdb to the early 2020s). Regarding the research as a whole: Vaccination began 4-6 weeks after radiotherapy alone, or alongside temozolomide cycles in the chemotherapy-containing groups. Of the roughly 33 treated patients, 62.5% were male and approximately 38% were female, and the mean age was approximately 40 years. Before enrollment, patients had received standard therapy of radiotherapy alone, temozolomide alone, or radiochemotherapy with temozolomide; most received the combination. The week-35 safety follow-up was designated visit V12, and the week-47 end of study was designated visit V13. Peripheral blood was collected at six visits: V03 (baseline), V05, V07, V10, V12 and V13. Longitudinal TCRB deep sequencing was done for 25 treated patients, wherever samples were available for exploratory analyses.

The library was prepared using the immunoSEQ multiplex PCR assay. Rearranged TCR beta chain sequences were amplified with the hsTCRB Kit following the manufacturer's protocol. TCRB libraries were sequenced on an Illumina MiSeq. The study's own analysis went as follows. Demultiplexing, trimming and gene mapping were performed with the kit vendor's proprietary platform. Not all clones reach the TCRdb copy of this immuneACCESS table, which keeps in-frame sequences only. Checked studies attribute under half of the gap to unresolved V genes and leave the rest unexplained. Clone size and the V and J calls come from that table; the DNA yielded D and trimming. The sample yields 50,000 to 65,000 clones; roughly 87% were counted once. The ten largest account for over 2.5% of the sample. In the germline V gene, CDR1 corresponds to SQVTM and CDR2 to ANQGSEA. V sheds 6 bases and J sheds 6 bases, leaving 20 bases between their ends. Including cysteine and phenylalanine, the CDR3 has 14 amino acids. The read is trimmed to its CDR3 DNA, 42 bases read in frame from base 1.

This sample's time point label indicates: week 47, end of study. A 20-mer mutant IDH1 peptide at 300 micrograms in Montanide made up each vaccine dose, which was injected subcutaneously together with topical imiquimod. Eight vaccinations were administered to patients in weeks 1, 3, 5, 7, 11, 15, 19 and 23, corresponding to visits V03 through V10. The donors had newly diagnosed IDH1-mutant astrocytomas of WHO grade 3 or 4 that showed loss of nuclear ATRX. The samples were drawn from NOA16, a multicentre, single-arm, open-label phase I trial in Germany that tested a mutant IDH1 peptide vaccine in humans for the first time. Genomic DNA for TCRB sequencing was isolated from EDTA blood with the DNeasy Blood and Tissue Kit. The investigation overall reported the following: Vaccine-induced immune responses across multiple MHC alleles were detected in 93.3% of patients. It was noted by the authors that analyses of patient blood samples could not be reproduced owing to sample limitations. No apparent relationship was observed between pseudoprogression and alterations in the top peripheral T cell clonotypes detected by TCRB sequencing. Selection of PBMC samples for TCRB deep sequencing was based on availability.

Sequences were derived from PBMCs, sampled from a glioma patient whose treatment included an IDH1 peptide vaccine. This clonotype originated in a woman between 50 and 59 years old with glioma. The chain links TRBV29-1 with TRBJ1-2, with no D gene named confidently. At the DNA level, the sequence is TGCAGCGTCCCCGGGTGGGGTAGAGAGAATGGCTACACCTTC. It specifies CSVPGWGRENGYTF.